This T cell receptor (beta chain) was recorded in a study of PD-L1 blockade in urothelial cancer. The repertoire was sequenced with immunoSEQ multiplex PCR; TCRdb's copy has only in-frame clones and lacks some. The sample lists about 40,000 clones, 83% occurring once. The ends lost 4 bases at V and 6 bases at J; junction bases unmatched: 12. The CDR3 is 16 amino acids. Germline CDR1 reads SGHRS; CDR2 reads YFSETQ. The chain employs TRBV5-1 and TRBJ2-2; the match to TRBD2 covers 7 bases. The source is a man aged 60-69 years with urothelial cancer. The specimen was PBMCs, collected around atezolizumab (anti-PD-L1) treatment. The CDR3 region is CASSHETGTMAGELFF. In DNA, the CDR3 is TGCGCCAGCAGCCATGAAACCGGGACTATGGCCGGGGAGCTGTTTTTT.